One and the same sample provided the 16 T cell receptor beta chains below, sequenced in a study of blood T cell repertoires in COVID-19. This table comes from immunoSEQ multiplex PCR, and its TCRdb copy is limited to in-frame clones, with some not included. This table has tens of thousands of clones, 90% appearing once. The sample comprised peripheral blood. The receptor set was obtained from a human donor in a cohort sampled during active COVID-19.

This chain connects TRBV9 to TRBJ2-3; the D gene is possibly TRBD1 (6 bases). This CDR3 has 15 amino acids. Between the trimmed V and J ends, which lost 4 bases and 3 bases, there was a span of 15 bases. Germline loops: CDR1 SGDLS, CDR2 YYNGEE. The CDR3 DNA sequence: TGTGCCAGCAGCTACCTTCCCCAGGGGACAGATACGCAGTATTTT. Its translation is CASSYLPQGTDTQYF.

This clone was counted once. This chain joins TRBV24-1 and TRBJ2-6, with D perhaps matching TRBD1 (6 bases). This CDR3 is 15 amino acids long. The V gene lost 4 bases and the J gene lost 13 bases, with 19 bases spanning the gap. Per the germline V gene, CDR1 is KGHDR and CDR2 is SFDVKD. CDR3 coding DNA: TGTGCCACCAGTGACCCCCGTTTGGACAGTTCGGTCCTGACTTTC. This encodes CATSDPRLDSSVLTF.

The chain joins TRBV11-3 to TRBJ2-2; 15 bases map to TRBD2. Germline V CDR1 and CDR2: SGHNT, YENEEA. With V trimmed by 5 bases and J by 1 base, 5 bases remained unmatched. The CDR3 consists of 18 residues. The CDR3, as DNA: TGTGCCAGCAGCCGCGAGGGACTAGCGGGAGGGAACACCGGGGAGCTGTTTTTT. Amino acid sequence: CASSREGLAGGNTGELFF. The whole variable domain, remainder taken from reference TRBV11-3 and TRBJ2-2, is EAGVVQSPRYKIIEKKQPVAFWCNPISGHNTLYWYLQNLGQGPELLIRYENEEAVDDSQLPKDRFSAERLKGVDSTLKIQPAELGDSAVYLCASSREGLAGGNTGELFFGEGSRLTVL.

The V gene is TRBV10-3, the J gene TRBJ2-7; D is perhaps TRBD2 (8 bases). Trimming took off 0 bases at V and 0 bases at J, with 21 bases between the two ends. Germline lookup yields CDR1 ENHRY and CDR2 SYGVKD. The CDR3 sequence is 19 residues long. For the CDR3, the DNA is TGTGCCATCAGTGAGTCCCGGGGGGGCAGGGGGAAGGGCTCCTACGAGCAGTACTTC. It codes for CAISESRGGRGKGSYEQYF.

The J gene is TRBJ2-2, the V gene TRBV19; the match to TRBD2 covers 9 bases. The CDR3 is 16 amino acids. Germline CDR1 is LNHDA and CDR2 is SQIVND (reference sequence). Trimming took 4 bases from V and 3 from J; bases not matched to a gene: 6. CDR3 in DNA: TGTGCCAGTAGTACGGCGACTAGCGGTTACACCGGGGAGCTGTTTTTT. Translating gives CASSTATSGYTGELFF. Looking up the rest from reference TRBV19 and TRBJ2-2 gives the full variable domain: DGGITQSPKYLFRKEGQNVTLSCEQNLNHDAMYWYRQDPGQGLRLIYYSQIVNDFQKGDIAEGYSVSREKKESFPLTVTSAQKNPTAFYLCASSTATSGYTGELFFGEGSRLTVL.

The chain is built from TRBV19 and TRBJ1-1; D not resolved. The length of the CDR3 is 16 residues. Germline CDR1 and CDR2: LNHDA and SQIVND (reference sequence). Between the trimmed V and J ends, which lost 0 bases and 1 base, there was a span of 12 bases. The CDR3 protein is CASSIEYRRRNTEAFF. CDR3 bases: TGTGCCAGTAGTATAGAGTACCGGAGGAGGAACACTGAAGCTTTCTTT.

The CDR3 sequence: CASSPSFGHQETQYF. CDR3 bases: TGTGCCAGCAGCCCTTCATTTGGCCACCAAGAGACCCAGTACTTC. The chain couples TRBV9 to TRBJ2-5; D call uncertain. There are 15 residues in the CDR3. In germline, CDR1 is SGDLS, CDR2 YYNGEE. V was cut by 4 bases and J by 0 bases, with 13 bases left in between.

The chain has TRBV30 and TRBJ2-5, with 14 positions matching TRBD2. V trimming: 7 bases; J trimming: 3 bases; junction bases outside the gene matches: 7. In germline, CDR1 is GTSNPN, CDR2 SVGIG (reference sequence). The length of the CDR3 is 15 residues. The CDR3 DNA follows: TGTGCCTTTGGACTAGCGGGAGGCACCAAAGAGACCCAGTACTTC. Translated, it gives CAFGLAGGTKETQYF.

V usage is TRBV3-1 (or the pseudogene TRBV3-2) and J usage is TRBJ2-5, with 9 bases lining up with TRBD2. The CDR3 totals 16 residues. Germline CDR1 LGHDT, CDR2 YNNKEL (reference sequence). Germline trimming cut 4 bases from V and 1 base from J; bases unmatched to any gene: 7. The CDR3 region is CASSPVGTSFQETQYF. CDR3 bases: TGTGCCAGCAGCCCCGTCGGGACTAGCTTCCAAGAGACCCAGTACTTC.

The chain recombines TRBV27 with TRBJ2-5; a weak D match, TRBD2 (5 bases). The germline CDR1 and CDR2 sequences are MNHEY and SMNVEV (reference sequence). The CDR3 loop spans 15 amino acids. Trimming removed 9 bases at V and 5 bases at J, with 22 bases between. As DNA, the CDR3 is TGTGCCAGTCGGGTCCTCGGGGAGCTTGAGGAGACCCAGTACTTC. It translates to CASRVLGELEETQYF.

The chain couples TRBV29-1 to TRBJ2-7; 7 bases map to TRBD1. CDR3 length: 13 amino acids. From germline, CDR1 is SQVTM and CDR2 ANQGSEA. V dropped 4 bases and J dropped 2; count of bases not matched to a gene: 5. CDR3 sequence (DNA): TGCAGCGTTGGGACAGGCCCAACCTACGAGCAGTACTTC. Protein product: CSVGTGPTYEQYF.

The chain carries TRBV6-4 and TRBJ2-7; D may be TRBD2 (6 bases). From germline, CDR1 is MRHNA and CDR2 SNTAGT. This CDR3 is 14 amino acids long. V lost 3 bases to trimming and J lost 2 bases, with 11 bases between them. The chain's CDR3 is CASSEQGGPYEQYF. In nucleotides, the CDR3 is TGTGCCAGCAGTGAGCAGGGAGGCCCCTACGAGCAGTACTTC.

CDR3 sequence (DNA): TGTGCCACCAGCAGAGGGGACAGCCGGGTACACACTGAAGCTTTCTTT. Protein: CATSRGDSRVHTEAFF. V and J are TRBV15 and TRBJ1-1, with 7 bases that match TRBD1. Per germline, CDR1 LNHNV and CDR2 YYDKDF (reference sequence). CDR3 length: 16 amino acids. Losses at the gene ends were 1 base for V and 3 bases for J; bases not matched to a gene: 8.

The chain couples TRBV7-3 to TRBJ2-3, with TRBD1 identical over 9 bases. Trimming removed 4 bases from V and 0 bases from J; junction bases left unmatched: 5. The CDR3 runs to 16 residues. Per germline, CDR1 SGHTA and CDR2 FQGTGA. Written as DNA, the CDR3 is TGTGCCAGCAGCTACGATGGACAGGGGAGCACAGATACGCAGTATTTT. This gives the protein CASSYDGQGSTDTQYF.

The chain carries TRBV18 and TRBJ1-4, with no clear D. The CDR3 has 13 amino acids. CDR1 and CDR2 (germline): KGHSH, LQKENI. V was pared by 4 bases and J by 12 bases, with 15 bases between. CDR3 DNA sequence: TGTGCCAGCTCACGAACCCCGACCGGAGAACTGTTTTTT. The encoded protein is CASSRTPTGELFF.

V usage is TRBV16 and J usage is TRBJ2-2; 8 bases align to TRBD2. This CDR3 has 16 residues. Per germline, CDR1 KGHSY and CDR2 FQNENV. Trimming cost V 0 bases and J 4 bases; bases outside gene matches: 4. The CDR3 here is CASSQSSGEFTGELFF. DNA for the CDR3: TGTGCCAGCAGCCAATCTAGCGGGGAATTCACCGGGGAGCTGTTTTTT.